The 16 T cell receptor beta chains presented below share a single source sample, sequenced in a study of blood T cell repertoires in COVID-19. Using immunoSEQ multiplex PCR, the repertoire was profiled, and TCRdb retains in-frame clones only, with some absent. This repertoire shows over 85,000 clones, around 87% found once; its top ten account for approximately 7.4%. Sequencing was carried out using peripheral blood. These receptors originate from a human donor with acute or convalescent COVID-19. The donor label of this sample is uncertain.

V gene TRBV6-2 or TRBV6-3 combines with J gene TRBJ1-2, with 7 positions matching TRBD1. Germline trimming cut 2 bases from V and 3 bases from J; bases unmatched to any gene: 18. CDR3 length: 19 residues. CDR1 MNHEY and CDR2 SVGEGT come from the germline V gene. CDR3 sequence (DNA): TGTGCCAGCAGTTACACCACAGTCAGTGGAACAGGGGATCACTATGGCTACACCTTC. Its translation is CASSYTTVSGTGDHYGYTF.

The gene calls are TRBV27 and TRBJ1-1; D is undetermined. Trimming shortened V by 4 bases and J by 5 bases, and 11 bases separated the two germline ends. Germline V lookup: CDR1 MNHEY, CDR2 SMNVEV (reference sequence). The CDR3 totals 13 residues. In DNA form, the CDR3 reads TGTGCCAGCAGTTCGGGGTTGGGAACTGAAGCTTTCTTT. Translating gives CASSSGLGTEAFF.

This rearrangement joins TRBV29-1 to TRBJ1-1; D may be TRBD1 (5 bases). The germline gives CDR1 SQVTM, CDR2 ANQGSEA. The CDR3 extends over 13 amino acids. V was shortened by 7 bases and J by 2 bases, with 14 bases between the two germline ends. The CDR3: CSAQSQGNTEAFF. The DNA for the CDR3 is TGCAGCGCACAATCGCAGGGAAACACTGAAGCTTTCTTT.

This chain uses TRBV5-5 with TRBJ2-5; weak D call: TRBD2 (6 bases). Germline values: CDR1 SGHKS, CDR2 YYEKEE (reference sequence). With 3 bases removed from V and 7 bases from J, the gap between germline ends came to 19 bases. The CDR3 totals 15 residues. CDR3 DNA: TGTGCCAGCAGCTCGGAGGGACTCGCATTGGGGACCCAGTACTTC. Its protein is CASSSEGLALGTQYF.

V usage is TRBV28 and J usage is TRBJ1-5; D call uncertain. Trimming shortened V by 9 bases and J by 0 bases, and 15 bases separated the two germline ends. Germline CDR1 reads MDHEN; CDR2 reads SYDVKM. The CDR3 has 15 amino acids. This CDR3 reads CASGEGGNSNQPQHF. The CDR3 nucleotides read TGTGCCAGTGGGGAGGGAGGAAATAGCAATCAGCCCCAGCATTTT.

V and J are TRBV14 and TRBJ2-7; D might be TRBD2 (6 bases). CDR1 and CDR2 (germline): SGHDN, FVKESK. This CDR3 comprises 15 residues. Trimming removed 0 bases at V and 1 base at J, with 10 bases between. The CDR3 DNA is TGTGCCAGCAGCCAAGATCTTCGGGGGTCCTACGAGCAGTACTTC. This codes for CASSQDLRGSYEQYF.

A few counts support this clone. The rearrangement uses TRBV2 and TRBJ2-7; 9 bases agree with TRBD1. J gave up 0 bases and V 7 bases, and 7 bases lay outside the gene matches. The CDR3 consists of 15 residues. Germline CDR1 SNHLY, CDR2 FYNNEI. The CDR3 DNA sequence: TGTGCCAGCACCAAGGACAGGGGCAACTCCTACGAGCAGTACTTC. Translation gives CASTKDRGNSYEQYF.

The chain is built from TRBV10-2 and TRBJ1-1; 7 bases match TRBD1. This CDR3 spans 13 amino acids. The V gene's germline CDR1 is WSHSY and CDR2 SAAADI. The V and J ends lost 5 bases and 4 bases, in that order; junction bases with no gene match: 4. CDR3 DNA: TGCGCCAGCAGTCCAGGGGGTAGCACTGAAGCTTTCTTT. It encodes CASSPGGSTEAFF.

The chain employs TRBV6-5 and TRBJ2-6, with D possibly being TRBD1 (5 bases). Trimming removed 8 bases from V and 1 base from J, with 12 bases in between. The CDR3 runs to 15 residues. Germline values: CDR1 MNHEY, CDR2 SVGAGI. The CDR3 nucleotides are TGTGCCAGCTTATTCAGGGCTTCTGGGGCCAACGTCCTGACTTTC. Translating gives CASLFRASGANVLTF.

The chain couples TRBV18 to TRBJ1-4; D possibly corresponds to TRBD1 (5 bases). CDR1 is KGHSH and CDR2 is LQKENI in the germline V gene. The CDR3 loop spans 14 amino acids. V lost 5 bases and J 1 base, leaving 8 bases between the germline ends. The CDR3: CASSSGGTNEKLFF. CDR3 nucleotides: TGTGCCAGCTCATCGGGGGGAACTAATGAAAAACTGTTTTTT.

The V gene is TRBV29-1, the J gene TRBJ2-5, with D unclear. Looked up from germline, CDR1 is SQVTM and CDR2 is ANQGSEA. Trimming took 4 bases from V and 0 from J, leaving 12 bases between them. The CDR3 has 14 amino acids. CDR3 DNA sequence: TGCAGCGTTGTGAGCGAGCGACACCAAGAGACCCAGTACTTC. Translated: CSVVSERHQETQYF.

This chain links TRBV5-1 with TRBJ2-3; 11 nucleotides match TRBD2. Germline V gives CDR1 SGHRS, CDR2 YFSETQ. This CDR3 has 13 amino acids. V trimming: 3 bases; J trimming: 12 bases; junction bases outside the gene matches: 6. In DNA form, the CDR3 reads TGCGCCAGCAGCTCACCGGGACTAGCGGATCAGTATTTT. Encoded protein: CASSSPGLADQYF. Looking up the rest from reference TRBV5-1 and TRBJ2-3 gives the full variable domain: KAGVTQTPRYLIKTRGQQVTLSCSPISGHRSVSWYQQTPGQGLQFLFEYFSETQRNKGNFPGRFSGRQFSNSRSEMNVSTLELGDSALYLCASSSPGLADQYFGPGTRLTVL.

The chain recombines TRBV5-1 with TRBJ2-3; 11 bases match TRBD2. CDR1 is SGHRS and CDR2 is YFSETQ in the germline V gene. There are 17 residues in the CDR3. V shed 2 bases, J shed 2 bases, and the junction held 7 bases outside the gene matches. CDR3 residues: CASSLSRLAGTTDTQYF. In nucleotides, the CDR3 is TGCGCCAGCAGCTTATCCCGACTAGCGGGGACCACAGATACGCAGTATTTT.

This clone was counted once. CDR3 DNA: TGTGCCAGCAGCCAAGGCCATCTGGGACAGGGTCAGTATGGCTACACCTTC. The encoded protein is CASSQGHLGQGQYGYTF. V is TRBV3-1 (or the pseudogene TRBV3-2) and J is TRBJ1-2; 9 bases agree with TRBD1. CDR3 size: 17 residues. Unmatched junction bases numbered 11, after V lost 1 base and J lost 5 bases. Germline CDR1 LGHDT, CDR2 YNNKEL (reference sequence).

The V call is TRBV2, the J call TRBJ1-4, with a possible D match to TRBD1 (5 bases). V gave up 6 bases and J gave up 8 bases, with 13 bases separating them. Germline-derived CDR1 and CDR2 are SNHLY and FYNNEI. The CDR3 has 13 residues. CDR3 sequence: CASSRDFNEKLFF. The CDR3 DNA sequence: TGTGCCAGCAGCCGGGACTTTAACGAAAAACTGTTTTTT.

The chain is built from TRBV10-3 and TRBJ2-7, with 11 bases matching TRBD2. V lost 9 bases and J lost 6; bases outside the gene matches: 4. CDR3 length: 12 residues. Germline V gene sequence: CDR1 ENHRY, CDR2 SYGVKD. The chain's CDR3 is CAMGTSGFEQYF. For the CDR3, the DNA is TGTGCCATGGGGACTAGCGGTTTCGAGCAGTACTTC.